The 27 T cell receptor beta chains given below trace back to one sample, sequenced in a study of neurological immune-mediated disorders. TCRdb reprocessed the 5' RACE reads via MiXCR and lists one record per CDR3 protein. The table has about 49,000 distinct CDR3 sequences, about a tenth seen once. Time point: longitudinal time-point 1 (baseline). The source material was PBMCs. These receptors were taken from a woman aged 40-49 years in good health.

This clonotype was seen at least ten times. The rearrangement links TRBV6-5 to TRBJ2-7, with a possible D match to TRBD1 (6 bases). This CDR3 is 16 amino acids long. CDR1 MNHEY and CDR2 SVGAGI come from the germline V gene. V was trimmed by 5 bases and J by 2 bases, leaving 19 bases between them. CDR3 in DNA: TGTGCCAGCAGTCATTCCTCCGGACAGTGGGCCTACGAGCAGTACTTC. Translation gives CASSHSSGQWAYEQYF.

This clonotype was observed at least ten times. Written as DNA, the CDR3 is TGCGCCAGCAGCTTCGACGGACAGCAAGGCTACACCTTC. Translating gives CASSFDGQQGYTF. V is TRBV5-1 and J is TRBJ1-2; D is perhaps TRBD1 (6 bases). CDR1 is SGHRS, CDR2 YFSETQ, per germline. The CDR3 consists of 13 residues. The V end lost 2 bases, the J end lost 8 bases, and 13 bases lay between the germline ends.

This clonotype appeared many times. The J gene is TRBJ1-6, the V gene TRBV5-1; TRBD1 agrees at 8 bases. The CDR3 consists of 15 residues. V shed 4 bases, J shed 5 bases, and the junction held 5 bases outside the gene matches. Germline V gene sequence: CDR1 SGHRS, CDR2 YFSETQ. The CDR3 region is CASSPDRVDNSPLHF. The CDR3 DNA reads TGCGCCAGCAGCCCGGACAGGGTGGATAATTCACCCCTCCACTTT.

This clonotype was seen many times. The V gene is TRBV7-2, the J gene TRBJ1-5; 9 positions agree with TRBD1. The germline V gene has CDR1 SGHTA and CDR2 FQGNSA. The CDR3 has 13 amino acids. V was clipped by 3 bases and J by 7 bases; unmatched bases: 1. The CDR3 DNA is TGTGCCAGCAGCTTGGACAGGGGCCAGCCCCAGCATTTT. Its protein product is CASSLDRGQPQHF.

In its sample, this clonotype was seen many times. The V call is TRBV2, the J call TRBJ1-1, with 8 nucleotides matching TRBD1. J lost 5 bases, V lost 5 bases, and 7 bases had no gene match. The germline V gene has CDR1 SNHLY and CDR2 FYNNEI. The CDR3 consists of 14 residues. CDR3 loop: CASSQGAQKTEAFF. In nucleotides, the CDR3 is TGTGCCAGCAGTCAGGGGGCGCAGAAAACTGAAGCTTTCTTT. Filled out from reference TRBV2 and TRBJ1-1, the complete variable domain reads EPEVTQTPSHQVTQMGQEVILRCVPISNHLYFYWYRQILGQKVEFLVSFYNNEISEKSEIFDDQFSVERPDGSNFTLKIRSTKLEDSAMYFCASSQGAQKTEAFFGQGTRLTVV.

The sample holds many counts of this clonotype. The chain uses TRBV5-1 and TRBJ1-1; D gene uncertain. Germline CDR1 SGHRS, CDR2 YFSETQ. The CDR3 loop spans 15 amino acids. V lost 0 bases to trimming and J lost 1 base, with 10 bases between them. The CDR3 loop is CASSLDGHTNTEAFF. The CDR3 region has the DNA TGCGCCAGCAGCTTGGACGGTCACACGAACACTGAAGCTTTCTTT. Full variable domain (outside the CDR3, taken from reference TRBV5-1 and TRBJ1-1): KAGVTQTPRYLIKTRGQQVTLSCSPISGHRSVSWYQQTPGQGLQFLFEYFSETQRNKGNFPGRFSGRQFSNSRSEMNVSTLELGDSALYLCASSLDGHTNTEAFFGQGTRLTVV.

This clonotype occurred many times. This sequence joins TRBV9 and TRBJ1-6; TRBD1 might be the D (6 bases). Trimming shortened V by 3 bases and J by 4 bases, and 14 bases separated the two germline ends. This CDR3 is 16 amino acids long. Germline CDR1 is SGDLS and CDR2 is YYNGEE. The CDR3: CASSARRDNYNSPLHF. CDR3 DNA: TGTGCCAGCAGCGCCCGCCGGGACAATTATAATTCACCCCTCCACTTT.

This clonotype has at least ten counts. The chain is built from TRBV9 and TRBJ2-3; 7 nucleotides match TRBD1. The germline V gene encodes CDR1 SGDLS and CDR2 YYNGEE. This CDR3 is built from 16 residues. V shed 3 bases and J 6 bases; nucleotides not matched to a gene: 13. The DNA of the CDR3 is TGTGCCAGCAGCGCCTGGACAGGCCTTACGGACGATACGCAGTATTTT. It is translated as CASSAWTGLTDDTQYF.

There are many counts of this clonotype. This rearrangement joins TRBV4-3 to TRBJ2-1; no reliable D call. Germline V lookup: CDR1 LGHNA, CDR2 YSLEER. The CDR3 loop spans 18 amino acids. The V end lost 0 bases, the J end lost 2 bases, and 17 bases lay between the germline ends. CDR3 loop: CASSQDRVSGFPYNEQFF. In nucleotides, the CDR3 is TGCGCCAGCAGCCAAGATCGGGTATCCGGGTTCCCCTACAATGAGCAGTTCTTC.

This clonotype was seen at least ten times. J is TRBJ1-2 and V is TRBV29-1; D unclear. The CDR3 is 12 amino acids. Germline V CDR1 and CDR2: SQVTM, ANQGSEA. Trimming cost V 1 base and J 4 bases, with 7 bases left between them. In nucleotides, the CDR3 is TGCAGCGTTGAAGTTCCTCCCTATGGCTACACCTTC. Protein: CSVEVPPYGYTF.

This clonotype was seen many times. CDR3 sequence reads: CASSLDLAREQFF. CDR3 nucleotide sequence: TGTGCCAGCAGCCTCGACTTAGCCCGGGAGCAGTTCTTC. The chain couples TRBV7-2 to TRBJ2-1; D gene uncertain. Germline V gene sequence: CDR1 SGHTA, CDR2 FQGNSA. With 5 bases removed from V and 10 bases from J, the gap between germline ends came to 15 bases. The CDR3 spans 13 residues.

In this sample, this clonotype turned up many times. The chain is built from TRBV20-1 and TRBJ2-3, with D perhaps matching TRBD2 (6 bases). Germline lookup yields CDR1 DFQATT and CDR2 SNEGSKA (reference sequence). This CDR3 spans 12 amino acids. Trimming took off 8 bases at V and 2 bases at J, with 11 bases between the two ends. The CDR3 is CSSGTFTDTQYF. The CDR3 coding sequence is TGCAGTTCTGGGACTTTCACAGATACGCAGTATTTT.

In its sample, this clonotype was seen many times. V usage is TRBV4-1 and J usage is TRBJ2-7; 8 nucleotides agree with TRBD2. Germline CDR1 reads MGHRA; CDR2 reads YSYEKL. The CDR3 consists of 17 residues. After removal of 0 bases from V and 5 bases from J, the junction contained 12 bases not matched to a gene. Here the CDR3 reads CASSQDFRGSGVHEQYF. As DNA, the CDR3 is TGCGCCAGCAGCCAAGATTTCCGAGGTAGCGGGGTTCACGAGCAGTACTTC.

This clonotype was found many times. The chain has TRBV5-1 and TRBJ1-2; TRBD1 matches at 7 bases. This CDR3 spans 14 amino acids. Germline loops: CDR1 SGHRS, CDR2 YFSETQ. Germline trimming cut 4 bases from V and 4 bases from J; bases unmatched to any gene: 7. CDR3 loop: CASSEPGQLYGYTF. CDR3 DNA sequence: TGCGCCAGCAGCGAACCGGGACAGCTCTATGGCTACACCTTC.

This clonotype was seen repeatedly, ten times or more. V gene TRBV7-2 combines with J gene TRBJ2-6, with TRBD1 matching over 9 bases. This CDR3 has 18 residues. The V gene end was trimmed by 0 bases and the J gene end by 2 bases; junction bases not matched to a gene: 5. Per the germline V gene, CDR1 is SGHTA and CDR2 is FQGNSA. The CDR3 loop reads CASSLAGQGRTGANVLTF. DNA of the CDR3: TGTGCCAGCAGCTTAGCAGGACAGGGGAGGACTGGGGCCAACGTCCTGACTTTC. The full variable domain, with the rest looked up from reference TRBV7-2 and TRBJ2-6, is GAGVSQSPSNKVTEKGKDVELRCDPISGHTALYWYRQSLGQGLEFLIYFQGNSAPDKSGLPSDRFSAERTGGSVSTLTIQRTQQEDSAVYLCASSLAGQGRTGANVLTFGAGSRLTVL.

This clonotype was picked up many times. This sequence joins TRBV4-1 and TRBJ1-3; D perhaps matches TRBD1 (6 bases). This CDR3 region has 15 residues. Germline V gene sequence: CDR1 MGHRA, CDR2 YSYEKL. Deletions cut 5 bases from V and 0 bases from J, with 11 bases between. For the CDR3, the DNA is TGCGCCAGCAGCAAACAGGGTAACTCTGGAAACACCATATATTTT. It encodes CASSKQGNSGNTIYF.

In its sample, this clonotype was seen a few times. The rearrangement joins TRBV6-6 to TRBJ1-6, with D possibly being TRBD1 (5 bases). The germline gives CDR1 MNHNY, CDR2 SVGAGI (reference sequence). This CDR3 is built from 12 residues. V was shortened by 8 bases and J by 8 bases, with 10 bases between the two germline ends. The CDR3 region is CASCIGDSPLHF. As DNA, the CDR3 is TGTGCCAGCTGCATAGGGGATTCACCCCTCCACTTT.

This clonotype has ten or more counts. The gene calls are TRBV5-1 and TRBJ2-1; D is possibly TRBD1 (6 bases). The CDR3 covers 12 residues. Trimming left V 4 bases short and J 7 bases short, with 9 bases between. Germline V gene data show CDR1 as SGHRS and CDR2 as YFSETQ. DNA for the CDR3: TGCGCCAGCAGCATTCAGGGGAATGAGCAGTTCTTC. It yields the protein CASSIQGNEQFF. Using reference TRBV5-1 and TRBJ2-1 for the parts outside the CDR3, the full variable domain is KAGVTQTPRYLIKTRGQQVTLSCSPISGHRSVSWYQQTPGQGLQFLFEYFSETQRNKGNFPGRFSGRQFSNSRSEMNVSTLELGDSALYLCASSIQGNEQFFGPGTRLTVL.

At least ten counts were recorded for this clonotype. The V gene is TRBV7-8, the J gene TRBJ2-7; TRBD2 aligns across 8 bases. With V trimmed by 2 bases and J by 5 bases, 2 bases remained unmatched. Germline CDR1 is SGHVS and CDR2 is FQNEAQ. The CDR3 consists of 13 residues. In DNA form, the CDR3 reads TGTGCCAGCAGCTTAACTAGCGGCCACGAGCAGTACTTC. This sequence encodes CASSLTSGHEQYF.

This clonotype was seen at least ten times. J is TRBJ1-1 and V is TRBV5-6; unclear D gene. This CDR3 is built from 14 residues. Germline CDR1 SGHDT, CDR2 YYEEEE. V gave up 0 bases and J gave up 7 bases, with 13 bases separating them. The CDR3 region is CASSLAVSRREAFF. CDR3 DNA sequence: TGTGCCAGCAGCTTGGCAGTTTCCAGGCGTGAAGCTTTCTTT. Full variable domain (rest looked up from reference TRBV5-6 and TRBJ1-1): DAGVTQSPTHLIKTRGQQVTLRCSPKSGHDTVSWYQQALGQGPQFIFQYYEEEERQRGNFPDRFSGHQFPNYSSELNVNALLLGDSALYLCASSLAVSRREAFFGQGTRLTVV.

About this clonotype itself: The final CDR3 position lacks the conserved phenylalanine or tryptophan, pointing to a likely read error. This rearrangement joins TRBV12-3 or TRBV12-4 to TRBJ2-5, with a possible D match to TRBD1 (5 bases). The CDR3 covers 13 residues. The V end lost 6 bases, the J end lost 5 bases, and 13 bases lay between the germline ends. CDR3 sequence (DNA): TGTGCCAGCAGGCGACAGTGGGTGGAGACCCAGTACTGC. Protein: CASRRQWVETQYC.

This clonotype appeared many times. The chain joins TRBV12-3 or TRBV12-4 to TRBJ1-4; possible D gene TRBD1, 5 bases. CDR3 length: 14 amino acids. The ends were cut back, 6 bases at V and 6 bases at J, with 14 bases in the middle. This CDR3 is CASRHRRGDEKLFF. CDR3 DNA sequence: TGTGCCAGCAGACACAGAAGGGGTGATGAAAAACTGTTTTTT.

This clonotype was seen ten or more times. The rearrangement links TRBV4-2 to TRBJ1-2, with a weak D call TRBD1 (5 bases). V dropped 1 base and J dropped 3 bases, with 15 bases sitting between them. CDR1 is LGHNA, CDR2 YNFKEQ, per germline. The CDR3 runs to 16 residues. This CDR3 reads CASSQVAGRDDYGYTF. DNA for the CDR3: TGTGCCAGCAGCCAAGTAGCAGGGAGGGACGACTATGGCTACACCTTC.

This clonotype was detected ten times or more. The CDR3 nucleotides are TGTGCCAGCAGCTTAACACTAGCGGGAGAGACCCAGTACTTC. Translating it yields CASSLTLAGETQYF. This chain links TRBV7-2 with TRBJ2-5; TRBD2 matches 9 bases. V lost 2 bases, J lost 4 bases, and 2 bases stayed unmatched. The CDR3 extends over 14 amino acids. Per the germline V gene, CDR1 is SGHTA and CDR2 is FQGNSA.

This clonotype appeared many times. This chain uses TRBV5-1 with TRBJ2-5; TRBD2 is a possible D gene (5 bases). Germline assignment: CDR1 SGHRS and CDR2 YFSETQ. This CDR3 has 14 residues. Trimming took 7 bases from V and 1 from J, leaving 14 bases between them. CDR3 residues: CASGVGGAQETQYF. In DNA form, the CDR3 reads TGCGCCAGCGGGGTAGGAGGAGCCCAAGAGACCCAGTACTTC.

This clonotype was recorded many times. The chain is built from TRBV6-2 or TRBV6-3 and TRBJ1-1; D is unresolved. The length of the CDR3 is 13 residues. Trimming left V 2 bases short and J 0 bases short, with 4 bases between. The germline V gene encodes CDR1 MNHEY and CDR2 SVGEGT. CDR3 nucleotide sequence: TGTGCCAGCAGTTACAGGGTGAACACTGAAGCTTTCTTT. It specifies CASSYRVNTEAFF.

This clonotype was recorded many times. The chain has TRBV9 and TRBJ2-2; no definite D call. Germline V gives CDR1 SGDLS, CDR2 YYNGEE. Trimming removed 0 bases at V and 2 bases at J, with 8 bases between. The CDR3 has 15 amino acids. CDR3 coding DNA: TGTGCCAGCAGCGTAGGAGCGACAAACACCGGGGAGCTGTTTTTT. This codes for CASSVGATNTGELFF.